Shown below are 31 T cell receptor beta chains from a single sample sequenced in a study of T cell responses to AZD1222 COVID-19 vaccine. Measured with immunoSEQ multiplex PCR; TCRdb has only the in-frame clones, and not every one. The table lists 150,000 to 200,000 clones, roughly nine tenths of them singletons. Sequenced material: peripheral blood, taken on day 0 of AZD1222 vaccination. The receptors here all came from an adult in good health.

J is TRBJ1-6 and V is TRBV7-9; 7 bases are shared with TRBD1. The CDR3 extends over 14 amino acids. Germline loops: CDR1 SEHNR, CDR2 FQNEAQ (reference sequence). Germline trimming cut 5 bases from V and 4 bases from J; bases unmatched to any gene: 2. The CDR3 loop reads CASSPQGYNSPLHF. The CDR3 DNA reads as TGTGCCAGCAGCCCACAGGGGTATAATTCACCCCTCCACTTT.

The chain recombines TRBV10-3 with TRBJ2-2; D ambiguous. V dropped 10 bases and J dropped 4 bases, with 13 bases sitting between them. Germline CDR1 and CDR2: ENHRY and SYGVKD. The CDR3 sequence is 13 residues long. CDR3 region: CATRMLSTGELFF. The CDR3 nucleotides read TGTGCCACCCGGATGTTGAGCACCGGGGAGCTGTTTTTT.

This clone was observed a single time. The chain employs TRBV19 and TRBJ2-2; tentatively, D is TRBD1 or TRBD2 (6 bases each). The CDR3 contains 15 residues. The germline V gene encodes CDR1 LNHDA and CDR2 SQIVND (reference sequence). Trimming left V 4 bases short and J 2 bases short, with 11 bases between. The CDR3 spells CASSKGGINTGELFF. CDR3 in DNA: TGTGCCAGTAGTAAGGGGGGAATCAACACCGGGGAGCTGTTTTTT.

The genes are TRBV15 and TRBJ2-1, with 7 bases fitting TRBD1. The CDR3 runs 17 residues. Germline loops: CDR1 LNHNV, CDR2 YYDKDF (reference sequence). V was pared by 2 bases and J by 0 bases, with 7 bases of the junction left unmatched. This CDR3 is CATSRPRDSRSYNEQFF. The CDR3 nucleotides are TGTGCCACCAGCAGACCCAGGGACAGTCGCTCCTACAATGAGCAGTTCTTC.

The chain couples TRBV6-1 to TRBJ2-5, with 7 positions matching TRBD1. Germline CDR1 reads MNHNS; CDR2 reads SASEGT. The CDR3 runs 17 residues. J lost 5 bases, V lost 4 bases, and 16 bases had no gene match. CDR3: CASSARPGTDVRETQYF. The CDR3 bases are TGTGCCAGCAGTGCCCGCCCTGGGACAGACGTAAGGGAGACCCAGTACTTC.

The table lists this clone with a few counts. This chain uses TRBV3-1 (or the pseudogene TRBV3-2) with TRBJ1-5; no reliable D call. The CDR3 has 12 residues. CDR1 and CDR2 from the germline V gene are LGHDT and YNNKEL (reference sequence). Trimming pared 4 bases from V and 5 bases from J, leaving 6 bases between. This chain's CDR3 is CASSLADQPQHF. CDR3 coding DNA: TGTGCCAGCAGCCTCGCCGATCAGCCCCAGCATTTT.

The CDR3 nucleotides read TGTGCCAGCAGCGTAGAAGTAGGACTAGCGGGAGTGGGTAATGAGCAGTTCTTC. It codes for CASSVEVGLAGVGNEQFF. The J gene is TRBJ2-1, the V gene TRBV9, with 13 bases identical to TRBD2. V was clipped by 0 bases and J by 7 bases; unmatched bases: 10. This CDR3 comprises 18 residues. Germline CDR1 and CDR2: SGDLS and YYNGEE.

This CDR3 reads CASSLSMGNQPQHF. CDR3 nucleotides: TGTGCCAGCAGTTTATCGATGGGAAATCAGCCCCAGCATTTT. The chain uses TRBV27 and TRBJ1-5; D unresolved. CDR1 and CDR2 from the germline V gene are MNHEY and SMNVEV (reference sequence). The CDR3 runs to 14 residues. Trimming removed 0 bases at V and 4 bases at J, with 7 bases between.

The CDR3 coding sequence is TGTGCCAGCAGTAGAGGGACAGGGGGCGCCTACGAGCAGTACGTC. It yields the protein CASSRGTGGAYEQYV. V and J are TRBV6-5 and TRBJ2-7; TRBD1 agrees at 12 bases. Germline V gene lookup returns CDR1 MNHEY and CDR2 SVGAGI. The CDR3 is made up of 15 amino acids. The trim removed 5 bases at V and 2 bases at J, leaving 4 bases unmatched.

In its sample, this clone was seen a few times. V is TRBV5-1 and J is TRBJ1-4, with 7 bases matching TRBD1. V shed 3 bases, J shed 4 bases, and the junction held 3 bases outside the gene matches. The germline V gene encodes CDR1 SGHRS and CDR2 YFSETQ. There are 14 residues in the CDR3. This CDR3 is CASSSRGDNEKLFF. DNA for the CDR3: TGCGCCAGCAGCTCCAGGGGGGATAATGAAAAACTGTTTTTT.

The chain couples TRBV15 to TRBJ2-1; 10 bases align to TRBD1. The CDR3 contains 14 residues. Unmatched junction bases numbered 11, after V lost 8 bases and J lost 10 bases. From germline, CDR1 is LNHNV and CDR2 YYDKDF (reference sequence). This CDR3 reads CATQGGDRGDEQFF. The DNA of the CDR3 is TGTGCCACCCAGGGCGGGGACAGGGGCGACGAGCAGTTCTTC.

This chain joins TRBV7-2 and TRBJ2-5; D is perhaps TRBD2 (6 bases). This CDR3 is built from 15 residues. From germline, CDR1 is SGHTA and CDR2 FQGNSA. V lost 0 bases and J 1 base, leaving 9 bases between the germline ends. CDR3 nucleotide sequence: TGTGCCAGCAGCTTAGCGGCGGGGATCCAAGAGACCCAGTACTTC. Its translation: CASSLAAGIQETQYF.

This sequence joins TRBV29-1 and TRBJ1-2, with TRBD1 as a possible D gene (6 bases). The CDR3 is 13 amino acids. Germline V gene sequence: CDR1 SQVTM, CDR2 ANQGSEA. The V end was cut by 3 bases, the J end by 2 bases, with 10 bases between. The CDR3 DNA reads TGCAGCGTTGATACAGGGCGGAACTATGGCTACACCTTC. Translation gives CSVDTGRNYGYTF.

The rearrangement uses TRBV28 and TRBJ2-2; TRBD2 might be the D (5 bases). CDR1 and CDR2 (germline): MDHEN, SYDVKM. The CDR3 totals 15 residues. Between the trimmed V and J ends, which lost 1 base and 4 bases, there was a span of 10 bases. The CDR3, as DNA: TGTGCCAGCAGTTTATTGGGCGCGGGCACCGGGGAGCTGTTTTTT. The encoded protein is CASSLLGAGTGELFF.

The CDR3 nucleotides read TGTGCCATCAGACCCACCCCCGGGGAGCGATCACCCCTCCACTTT. Its translation is CAIRPTPGERSPLHF. This chain joins TRBV10-3 and TRBJ1-6; the D is unclear. Trimming took 6 bases from V and 10 from J, leaving 19 bases between them. Germline V gene data show CDR1 as ENHRY and CDR2 as SYGVKD. This CDR3 contains 15 residues.

The chain is built from TRBV6-5 and TRBJ1-1; D uncertain. The CDR3 is made up of 15 amino acids. The germline gives CDR1 MNHEY, CDR2 SVGAGI. With 6 bases removed from V and 4 bases from J, the gap between germline ends came to 18 bases. The CDR3: CASSNGGFLVTEAFF. In DNA, the CDR3 is TGTGCCAGCAGCAACGGCGGATTTTTGGTCACTGAAGCTTTCTTT.

V gene TRBV6-5 combines with J gene TRBJ1-6, with unresolved D. This CDR3 has 15 residues. V lost 2 bases to trimming and J lost 6 bases, with 11 bases between them. Germline V gives CDR1 MNHEY, CDR2 SVGAGI. CDR3 region: CASSYGKLSNSPLHF. CDR3 coding DNA: TGTGCCAGCAGTTACGGGAAACTAAGTAATTCACCCCTCCACTTT.

The rearrangement uses TRBV6-5 and TRBJ1-4; possible D gene TRBD1, 5 bases. V lost 0 bases and J 3 bases, leaving 11 bases between the germline ends. CDR1 is MNHEY and CDR2 is SVGAGI in the germline V gene. CDR3 length equals 16 residues. CDR3 sequence: CASSYSMRGSNEKLFF. Written as DNA, the CDR3 is TGTGCCAGCAGTTACTCGATGAGGGGATCTAATGAAAAACTGTTTTTT.

The V call is TRBV28, the J call TRBJ1-6; D perhaps matches TRBD1 (6 bases). V gave up 7 bases and J gave up 9 bases, with 25 bases separating them. Germline CDR1 reads MDHEN; CDR2 reads SYDVKM. This CDR3 spans 17 amino acids. The DNA for the CDR3 is TGTGCCAGCACTCGGTCCAGGGGTCGGGGTTTTGGTTCACCCCTCCACTTT. This translates into CASTRSRGRGFGSPLHF.

V gene TRBV28 combines with J gene TRBJ1-4; D remains ambiguous. Germline loops: CDR1 MDHEN, CDR2 SYDVKM. Trimming cost V 2 bases and J 6 bases, with 1 base left between them. The CDR3 covers 11 residues. The CDR3 loop reads CASSLDEKLFF. CDR3 DNA: TGTGCCAGCAGTTTAGATGAAAAACTGTTTTTT. The full variable domain, with the rest looked up from reference TRBV28 and TRBJ1-4, is DVKVTQSSRYLVKRTGEKVFLECVQDMDHENMFWYRQDPGLGLRLIYFSYDVKMKEKGDIPEGYSVSREKKERFSLILESASTNQTSMYLCASSLDEKLFFGSGTQLSVL.

As regards this clone: Within the sample, other DNA sequences also encode this same CDR3. This chain uses TRBV28 with TRBJ1-5; possibly TRBD1 for D (5 bases). V gave up 3 bases and J gave up 4 bases, with 10 bases separating them. The CDR3 consists of 14 residues. The germline V gene has CDR1 MDHEN and CDR2 SYDVKM. CDR3 loop: CASSLSGSNQPQHF. CDR3 nucleotides: TGTGCCAGCAGTTTGTCAGGGTCTAATCAGCCCCAGCATTTT.

This chain links TRBV11-2 with TRBJ1-5, with D tentatively TRBD1 (5 bases). This CDR3 is 13 amino acids long. V gave up 1 base and J gave up 9 bases, with 10 bases separating them. Germline-derived CDR1 and CDR2 are SGHAT and FQNNGV. CDR3 sequence reads: CASSLGQLGPQHF. The CDR3 DNA sequence: TGTGCCAGCAGCTTAGGACAGTTGGGGCCCCAGCATTTT.

This rearrangement joins TRBV5-1 to TRBJ2-2, with 13 bases aligning to TRBD2. CDR1 and CDR2 (germline): SGHRS, YFSETQ. The CDR3 contains 16 residues. After removal of 4 bases from V and 6 bases from J, the junction contained 6 bases not matched to a gene. CDR3: CASSRTSGSRAGELFF. As DNA, the CDR3 is TGCGCCAGCAGCCGGACTAGCGGGAGTAGGGCCGGGGAGCTGTTTTTT.

The V and J genes are TRBV9 and TRBJ1-3, with TRBD1 as a possible D gene (5 bases). The germline gives CDR1 SGDLS, CDR2 YYNGEE. The CDR3 contains 15 residues. V lost 4 bases to trimming and J lost 4 bases, with 15 bases between them. CDR3 coding DNA: TGTGCCAGCAGCTGGGGGACGGATGCGGGAAACACCATATATTTT. This gives the protein CASSWGTDAGNTIYF.

The V and J genes are TRBV5-5 and TRBJ2-7, with D maybe TRBD1 (6 bases). This CDR3 region has 17 residues. The V end was cut by 6 bases, the J end by 2 bases, with 24 bases between. Germline V lookup: CDR1 SGHKS, CDR2 YYEKEE (reference sequence). CDR3 bases: TGTGCCAGCACCACACAAATACGACAGGCGTCTACCTACGAGCAGTACTTC. Its translation is CASTTQIRQASTYEQYF.

This clone appeared a single time. V and J are TRBV9 and TRBJ1-2, with 7 bases that match TRBD1. Germline V gives CDR1 SGDLS, CDR2 YYNGEE. V dropped 0 bases and J dropped 4; count of bases not matched to a gene: 3. The CDR3 has 14 residues. The CDR3 protein is CASSVGAGGYGYTF. In DNA form, the CDR3 reads TGTGCCAGCAGCGTAGGGGCAGGGGGCTATGGCTACACCTTC. Complete variable domain (other parts from reference TRBV9 and TRBJ1-2): DSGVTQTPKHLITATGQRVTLRCSPRSGDLSVYWYQQSLDQGLQFLIQYYNGEERAKGNILERFSAQQFPDLHSELNLSSLELGDSALYFCASSVGAGGYGYTFGSGTRLTVV.

The V gene is TRBV6-1, the J gene TRBJ1-4; perhaps TRBD1 as D (5 bases). This CDR3 has 16 residues. Germline lookup yields CDR1 MNHNS and CDR2 SASEGT. Trimming pared 1 base from V and 5 bases from J, leaving 14 bases between. CDR3 coding DNA: TGTGCCAGCAGTGAAGGTTTAGCAGGGAGGAATGAAAAACTGTTTTTT. Translation: CASSEGLAGRNEKLFF.

V gene TRBV7-9 combines with J gene TRBJ2-5; no clear D gene. The V and J ends lost 1 base and 5 bases respectively, with 14 bases between them. The CDR3 extends over 15 amino acids. Germline values: CDR1 SEHNR, CDR2 FQNEAQ (reference sequence). The CDR3 DNA reads TGTGCCAGCAGCTTAGACCAGGTCGGTACGGAGACCCAGTACTTC. This encodes CASSLDQVGTETQYF. The full variable domain, completed using reference TRBV7-9 and TRBJ2-5, is DTGVSQNPRHKITKRGQNVTFRCDPISEHNRLYWYRQTLGQGPEFLTYFQNEAQLEKSRLLSDRFSAERPKGSFSTLEIQRTEQGDSAMYLCASSLDQVGTETQYFGPGTRLLVL.

This chain uses TRBV28 with TRBJ1-6; 8 positions agree with TRBD1. Germline trimming cut 6 bases from V and 7 bases from J; bases unmatched to any gene: 14. CDR1 MDHEN and CDR2 SYDVKM come from the germline V gene. The CDR3 totals 17 residues. CDR3 amino acids: CASRRSLGQGTNSPLHF. Here the CDR3 DNA reads TGTGCCAGCAGAAGAAGCCTCGGACAGGGTACGAATTCACCCCTCCACTTT.

The V call is TRBV7-3, the J call TRBJ2-5; no clear D. Germline V CDR1 and CDR2: SGHTA, FQGTGA. The CDR3 totals 13 residues. Trimming took 2 bases from V and 1 from J, leaving 5 bases between them. CDR3 nucleotides: TGTGCCAGCAGCTTACGGTTCCAAGAGACCCAGTACTTC. Encoded protein: CASSLRFQETQYF.

The J gene is TRBJ2-1, the V gene TRBV4-1, with 10 bases aligning to TRBD2. This CDR3 is built from 19 residues. Germline V gene data show CDR1 as MGHRA and CDR2 as YSYEKL. J gave up 0 bases and V 0 bases, and 8 bases lay outside the gene matches. In DNA, the CDR3 is TGCGCCAGCAGCCAAGAAAGGGGGACTAGCGCTAGCTCCTACAATGAGCAGTTCTTC. Encoded protein: CASSQERGTSASSYNEQFF.